Presented here are 6 T cell receptor beta chains from one specimen sequenced in a study of control samples from healthy donors and cancer patients. Clones were sequenced by immunoSEQ multiplex PCR, and TCRdb holds only the in-frame ones, with some missing. The table includes tens of thousands of clones, approximately 85% detected once. The sequencing input was blood. The source of these receptors is a man aged 50 or older in good health.

This clone was observed once. The chain combines TRBV6-5 with TRBJ2-3; possible D gene TRBD2, 5 bases. Trimming took 6 bases from V and 5 from J, leaving 12 bases between them. Germline V gene data show CDR1 as MNHEY and CDR2 as SVGAGI. This CDR3 is 13 amino acids long. The CDR3 loop reads CASRGGWVDTQYF. The CDR3 DNA reads TGTGCCAGCAGGGGCGGGTGGGTAGATACGCAGTATTTT.

The chain couples TRBV19 to TRBJ2-1, with 10 nucleotides matching TRBD2. CDR1 LNHDA and CDR2 SQIVND come from the germline V gene (reference sequence). There are 15 residues in the CDR3. J was trimmed by 6 bases and V by 5 bases; bases with no gene match: 7. For the CDR3, the DNA is TGTGCCAGTAGTGTCCCTAGCGGGAGTTTCAATGAGCAGTTCTTC. Its translation is CASSVPSGSFNEQFF. Combining the CDR3 with reference TRBV19 and TRBJ2-1 gives the whole variable domain DGGITQSPKYLFRKEGQNVTLSCEQNLNHDAMYWYRQDPGQGLRLIYYSQIVNDFQKGDIAEGYSVSREKKESFPLTVTSAQKNPTAFYLCASSVPSGSFNEQFFGPGTRLTVL.

CDR3: CASSLWGSSYNEQFF. For the CDR3, the DNA is TGTGCCAGCAGCTTATGGGGGAGCTCCTACAATGAGCAGTTCTTC. This chain uses TRBV11-3 with TRBJ2-1, with D tentatively TRBD1 or TRBD2 (5 bases each). CDR1 is SGHNT, CDR2 YENEEA, per germline. V lost 2 bases to trimming and J lost 0 bases, with 8 bases between them. The CDR3 spans 15 residues.

CDR3 residues: CASSRGRQGNEKLFF. Here the CDR3 DNA reads TGTGCCAGCAGCCGGGGTCGACAGGGAAATGAAAAACTGTTTTTT. The chain is built from TRBV6-2 or TRBV6-3 and TRBJ1-4, with 7 positions matching TRBD1. This CDR3 has 15 amino acids. J gave up 5 bases and V 6 bases, and 9 bases lay outside the gene matches. The germline V gene encodes CDR1 MNHEY and CDR2 SVGEGT.

V is TRBV11-2 and J is TRBJ2-7; 12 bases are a match to TRBD1. Germline-derived CDR1 and CDR2 are SGHAT and FQNNGV. The junction had 3 bases not matched to a gene; V was cut back by 4 bases and J by 5 bases. The CDR3 is 14 residues long. CDR3 in DNA: TGTGCCAGCAGCTACCGGGACAGGGGGCACGAGCAGTACTTC. Encoded protein: CASSYRDRGHEQYF.

The V gene is TRBV7-9, the J gene TRBJ1-6, with TRBD1 matching over 11 bases. The CDR3 consists of 17 residues. Trimming cost V 4 bases and J 5 bases; bases outside gene matches: 7. Per germline, CDR1 SEHNR and CDR2 FQNEAQ (reference sequence). CDR3 sequence reads: CASSSGTGGPNNSPLHF. In nucleotides, the CDR3 is TGTGCCAGCAGCTCCGGGACAGGGGGTCCTAATAATTCACCCCTCCACTTT.